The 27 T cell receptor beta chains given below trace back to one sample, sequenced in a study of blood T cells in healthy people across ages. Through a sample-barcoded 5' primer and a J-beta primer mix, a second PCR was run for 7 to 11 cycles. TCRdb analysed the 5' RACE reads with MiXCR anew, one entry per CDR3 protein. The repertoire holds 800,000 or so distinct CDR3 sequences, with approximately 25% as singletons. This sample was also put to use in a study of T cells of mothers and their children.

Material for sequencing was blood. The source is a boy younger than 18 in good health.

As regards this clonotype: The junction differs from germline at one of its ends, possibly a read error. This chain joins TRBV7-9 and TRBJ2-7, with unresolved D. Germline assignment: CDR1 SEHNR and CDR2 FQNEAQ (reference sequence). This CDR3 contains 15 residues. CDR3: CASRPRDGNSYEEYF. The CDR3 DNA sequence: TGTGCCAGCAGACCAAGGGATGGGAACTCCTACGAGGAGTACTTC. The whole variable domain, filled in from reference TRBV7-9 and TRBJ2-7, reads DTGVSQNPRHKITKRGQNVTFRCDPISEHNRLYWYRQTLGQGPEFLTYFQNEAQLEKSRLLSDRFSAERPKGSFSTLEIQRTEQGDSAMYLCASRPRDGNSYEEYFGPGTRLTVT.

CDR3 in DNA: TGTGCCAGCATTAAAGGGACTAGCGTAAAGACCCAGTACTTC. This codes for CASIKGTSVKTQYF. V and J are TRBV12-3 or TRBV12-4 and TRBJ2-5; the match to TRBD2 covers 10 bases. V lost 7 bases, J lost 6 bases, and 8 bases stayed unmatched. This CDR3 region has 14 residues.

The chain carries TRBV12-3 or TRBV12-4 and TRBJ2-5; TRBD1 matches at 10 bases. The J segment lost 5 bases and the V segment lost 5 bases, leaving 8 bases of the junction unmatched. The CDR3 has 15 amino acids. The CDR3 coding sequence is TGTGCCAGCAGTACCGGGACAGGGGCGCTGGAGACCCAGTACTTC. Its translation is CASSTGTGALETQYF.

CDR3 nucleotides: TGTGCCAGCAGCCGGGGACAGGGCGGAAACACCATATATTTT. This sequence encodes CASSRGQGGNTIYF. The V call is TRBV3-1, the J call TRBJ1-3, with 9 bases lining up with TRBD1. CDR3 length equals 14 residues. CDR1 is LGHDT, CDR2 YNNKEL, per germline (reference sequence). V gave up 4 bases and J gave up 4 bases; unmatched junction bases: 2. Complete variable domain (other parts from reference TRBV3-1 and TRBJ1-3): DTAVSQTPKYLVTQMGNDKSIKCEQNLGHDTMYWYKQDSKKFLKIMFSYNNKELIINETVPNRFSPKSPDKAHLNLHINSLELGDSAVYFCASSRGQGGNTIYFGEGSWLTVV.

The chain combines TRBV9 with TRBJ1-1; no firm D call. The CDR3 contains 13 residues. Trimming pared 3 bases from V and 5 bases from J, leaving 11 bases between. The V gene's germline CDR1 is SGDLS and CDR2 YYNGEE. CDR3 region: CASSALFGTEAFF. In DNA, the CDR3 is TGTGCCAGCAGCGCCCTTTTCGGGACTGAAGCTTTCTTT.

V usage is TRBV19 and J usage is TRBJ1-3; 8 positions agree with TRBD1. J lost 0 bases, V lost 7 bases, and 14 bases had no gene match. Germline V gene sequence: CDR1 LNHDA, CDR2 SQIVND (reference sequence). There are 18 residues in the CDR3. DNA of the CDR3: TGTGCCAGTACCCCGGGACAGGCATTGAGGGACTCTGGAAACACCATATATTTT. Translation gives CASTPGQALRDSGNTIYF.

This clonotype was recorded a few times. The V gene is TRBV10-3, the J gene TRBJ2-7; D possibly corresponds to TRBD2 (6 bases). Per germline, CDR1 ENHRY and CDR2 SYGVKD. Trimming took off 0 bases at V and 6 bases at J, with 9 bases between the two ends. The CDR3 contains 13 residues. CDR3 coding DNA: TGTGCCATCAGTGAGTCGACTAGTCGCGAGCAGTACTTC. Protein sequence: CAISESTSREQYF.

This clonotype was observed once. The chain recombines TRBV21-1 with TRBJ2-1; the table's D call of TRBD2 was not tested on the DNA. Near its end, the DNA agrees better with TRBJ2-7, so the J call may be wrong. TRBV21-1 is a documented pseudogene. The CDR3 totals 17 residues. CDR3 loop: CASSKALSGRATYEQYF. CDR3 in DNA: TGTGCCAGCAGCAAAGCGCTAAGCGGGAGGGCGACCTACGAGCAGTACTTC.

The CDR3 DNA reads as TGTGCCAGCAGCCACGAGTACGAAAAACTGTTTTTT. Translated: CASSHEYEKLFF. This chain joins TRBV2 and TRBJ1-4; D is uncertain. This CDR3 is built from 12 residues. CDR1 is SNHLY and CDR2 is FYNNEI in the germline V gene. Trimming took off 6 bases at V and 8 bases at J, with 10 bases between the two ends.

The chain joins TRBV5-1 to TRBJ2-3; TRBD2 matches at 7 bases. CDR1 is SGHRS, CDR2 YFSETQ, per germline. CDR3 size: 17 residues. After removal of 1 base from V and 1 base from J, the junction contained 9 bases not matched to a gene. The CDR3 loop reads CASSLFAASGGTDTQYF. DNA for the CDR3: TGCGCCAGCAGCTTGTTTGCGGCCAGCGGGGGCACAGATACGCAGTATTTT.

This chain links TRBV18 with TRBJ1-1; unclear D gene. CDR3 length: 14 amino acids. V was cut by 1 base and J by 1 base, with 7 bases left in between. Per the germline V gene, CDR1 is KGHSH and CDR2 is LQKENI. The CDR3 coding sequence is TGTGCCAGCTCACCACTAGGCGGGAACACTGAAGCTTTCTTT. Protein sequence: CASSPLGGNTEAFF.

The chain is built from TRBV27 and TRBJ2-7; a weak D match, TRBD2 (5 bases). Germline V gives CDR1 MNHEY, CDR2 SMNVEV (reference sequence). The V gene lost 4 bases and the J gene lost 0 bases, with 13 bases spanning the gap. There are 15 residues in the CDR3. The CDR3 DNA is TGTGCCAGCAGTTGGAGCGGCCTAAGCTCCTACGAGCAGTACTTC. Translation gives CASSWSGLSSYEQYF.

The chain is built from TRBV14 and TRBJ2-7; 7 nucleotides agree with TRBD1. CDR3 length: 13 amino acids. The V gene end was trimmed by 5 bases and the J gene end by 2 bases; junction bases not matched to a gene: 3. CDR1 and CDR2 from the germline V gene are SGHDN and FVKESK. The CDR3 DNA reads TGTGCCAGCAGCACAGGGGAACCCTACGAGCAGTACTTC. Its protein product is CASSTGEPYEQYF. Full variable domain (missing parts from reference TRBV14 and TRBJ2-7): EAGVTQFPSHSVIEKGQTVTLRCDPISGHDNLYWYRRVMGKEIKFLLHFVKESKQDESGMPNNRFLAERTGGTYSTLKVQPAELEDSGVYFCASSTGEPYEQYFGPGTRLTVT.

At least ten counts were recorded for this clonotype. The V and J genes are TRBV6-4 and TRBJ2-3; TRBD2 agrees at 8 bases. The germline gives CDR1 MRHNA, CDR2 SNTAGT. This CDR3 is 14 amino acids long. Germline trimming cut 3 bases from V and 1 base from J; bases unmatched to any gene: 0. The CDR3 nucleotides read TGTGCCAGCAGTGAAGCGGGGGGCACAGATACGCAGTATTTT. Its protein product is CASSEAGGTDTQYF.

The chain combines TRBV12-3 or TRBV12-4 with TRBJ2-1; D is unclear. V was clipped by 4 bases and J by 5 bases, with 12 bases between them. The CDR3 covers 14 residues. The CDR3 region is CASSSRFINNEQFF. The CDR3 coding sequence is TGTGCCAGCAGTTCAAGATTCATTAACAATGAGCAGTTCTTC.

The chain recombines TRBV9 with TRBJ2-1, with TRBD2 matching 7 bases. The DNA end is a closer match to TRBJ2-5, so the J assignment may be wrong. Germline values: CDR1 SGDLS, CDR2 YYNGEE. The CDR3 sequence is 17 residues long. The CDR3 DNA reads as TGTGCCAGCAGCACCACCCCGACTAGCAGACACCAAGAGACCCAGTACTTC. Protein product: CASSTTPTSRHQETQYF.

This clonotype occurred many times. CDR3 amino acids: CASSLAQTSGSYEQYF. CDR3 coding DNA: TGTGCCAGCAGCTTAGCCCAGACTAGCGGGAGTTACGAGCAGTACTTC. The rearrangement joins TRBV7-9 to TRBJ2-7; 12 bases line up with TRBD2. CDR3 length: 16 amino acids. V shed 0 bases, J shed 4 bases, and the junction held 4 bases outside the gene matches. The germline V gene has CDR1 SEHNR and CDR2 FQNEAQ (reference sequence).

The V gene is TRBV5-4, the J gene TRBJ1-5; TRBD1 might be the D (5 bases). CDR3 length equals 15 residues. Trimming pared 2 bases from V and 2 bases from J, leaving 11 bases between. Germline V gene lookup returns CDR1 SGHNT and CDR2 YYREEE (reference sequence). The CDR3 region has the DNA TGTGCCAGCAGCTTAGACCCCAGGGGCAATCAGCCCCAGCATTTT. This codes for CASSLDPRGNQPQHF.

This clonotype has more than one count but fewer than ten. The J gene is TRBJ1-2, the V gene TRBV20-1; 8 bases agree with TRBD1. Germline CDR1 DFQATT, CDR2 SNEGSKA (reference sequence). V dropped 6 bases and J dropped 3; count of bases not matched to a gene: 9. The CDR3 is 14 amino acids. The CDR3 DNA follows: TGCAGTGCCCATCACGACAGGGGATACTATGGCTACACCTTC. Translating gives CSAHHDRGYYGYTF.

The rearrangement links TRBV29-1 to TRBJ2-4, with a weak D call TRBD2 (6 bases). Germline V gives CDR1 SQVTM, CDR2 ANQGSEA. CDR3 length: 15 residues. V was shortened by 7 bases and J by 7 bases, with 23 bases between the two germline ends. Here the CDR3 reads CSAIRTGDLSNIQYF. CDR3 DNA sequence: TGCAGCGCAATCCGGACGGGGGACCTCTCGAACATTCAGTACTTC.

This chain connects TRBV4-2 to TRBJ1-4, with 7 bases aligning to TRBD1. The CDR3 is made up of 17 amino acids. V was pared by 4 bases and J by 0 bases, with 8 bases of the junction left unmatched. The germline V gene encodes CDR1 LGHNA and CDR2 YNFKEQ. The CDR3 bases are TGTGCCAGCAGCCCACGACAGGGAAGGTCAACTAATGAAAAACTGTTTTTT. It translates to CASSPRQGRSTNEKLFF.

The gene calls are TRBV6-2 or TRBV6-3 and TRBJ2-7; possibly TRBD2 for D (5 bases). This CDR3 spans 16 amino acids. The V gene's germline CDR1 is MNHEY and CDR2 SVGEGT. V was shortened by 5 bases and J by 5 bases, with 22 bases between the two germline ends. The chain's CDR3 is CASSPAVDWPYNEQYF. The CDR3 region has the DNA TGTGCCAGCAGTCCCGCCGTGGACTGGCCCTACAACGAGCAGTACTTC.

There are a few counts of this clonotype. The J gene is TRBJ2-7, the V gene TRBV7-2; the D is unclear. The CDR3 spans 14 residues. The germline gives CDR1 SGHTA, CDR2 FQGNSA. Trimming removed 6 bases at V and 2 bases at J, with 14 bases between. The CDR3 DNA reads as TGTGCCAGCAGGCTCTTGGGCTTTACCTACGAGCAGTACTTC. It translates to CASRLLGFTYEQYF.

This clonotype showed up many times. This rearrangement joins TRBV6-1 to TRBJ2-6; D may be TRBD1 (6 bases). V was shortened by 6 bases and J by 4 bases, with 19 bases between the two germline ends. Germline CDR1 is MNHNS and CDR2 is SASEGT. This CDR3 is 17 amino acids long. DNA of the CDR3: TGTGCCAGCAGAACGGATCAGGGGTCGTGGGGGGCCAACGTCCTGACTTTC. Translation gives CASRTDQGSWGANVLTF.

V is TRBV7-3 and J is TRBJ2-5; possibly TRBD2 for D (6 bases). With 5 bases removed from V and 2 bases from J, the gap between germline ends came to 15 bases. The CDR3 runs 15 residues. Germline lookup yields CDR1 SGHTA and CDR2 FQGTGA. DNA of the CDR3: TGTGCCAGCAGCCCCCGTGGGGGGAGGCAAGAGACCCAGTACTTC. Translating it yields CASSPRGGRQETQYF.

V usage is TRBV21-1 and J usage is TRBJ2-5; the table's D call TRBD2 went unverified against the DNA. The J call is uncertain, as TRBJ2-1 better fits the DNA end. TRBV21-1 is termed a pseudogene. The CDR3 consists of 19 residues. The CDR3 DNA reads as TGTGCCAGCAGCAATTCGGGGTCCAGCGGGAGGGCCCCATACAATGAGCAGTTCTTC. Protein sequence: CASSNSGSSGRAPYNEQFF.

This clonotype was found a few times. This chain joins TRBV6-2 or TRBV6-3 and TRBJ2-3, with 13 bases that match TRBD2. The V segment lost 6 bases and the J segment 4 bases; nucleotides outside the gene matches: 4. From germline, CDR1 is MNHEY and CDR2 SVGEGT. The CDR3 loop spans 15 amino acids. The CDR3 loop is CASSLGTSGADTQYF. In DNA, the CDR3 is TGTGCCAGCAGCCTCGGGACTAGCGGGGCAGATACGCAGTATTTT.